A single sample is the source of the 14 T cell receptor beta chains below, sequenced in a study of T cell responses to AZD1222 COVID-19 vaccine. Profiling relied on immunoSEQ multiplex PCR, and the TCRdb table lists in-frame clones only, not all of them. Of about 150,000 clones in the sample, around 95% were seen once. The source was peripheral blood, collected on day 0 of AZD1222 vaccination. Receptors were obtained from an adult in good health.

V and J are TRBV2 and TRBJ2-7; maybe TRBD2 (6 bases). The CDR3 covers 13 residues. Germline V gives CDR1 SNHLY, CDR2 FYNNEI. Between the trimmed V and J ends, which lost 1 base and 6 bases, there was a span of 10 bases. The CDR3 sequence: CASSEEMGGEQYV. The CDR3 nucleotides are TGTGCCAGCAGTGAAGAAATGGGAGGCGAGCAGTACGTC.

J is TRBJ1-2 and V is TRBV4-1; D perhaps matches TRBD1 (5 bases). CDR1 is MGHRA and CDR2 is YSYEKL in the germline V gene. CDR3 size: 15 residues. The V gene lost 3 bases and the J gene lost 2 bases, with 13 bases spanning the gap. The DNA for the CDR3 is TGCGCCAGCAGCCAGGAGGCGAGACAGAACTATGGCTACACCTTC. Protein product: CASSQEARQNYGYTF.

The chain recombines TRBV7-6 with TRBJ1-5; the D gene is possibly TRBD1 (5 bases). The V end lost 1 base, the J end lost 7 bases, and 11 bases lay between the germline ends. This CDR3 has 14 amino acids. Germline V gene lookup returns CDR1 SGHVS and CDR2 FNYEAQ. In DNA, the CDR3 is TGTGCCAGCAGCTTAGGGGGCTTCGGGCAGCCCCAGCATTTT. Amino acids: CASSLGGFGQPQHF.

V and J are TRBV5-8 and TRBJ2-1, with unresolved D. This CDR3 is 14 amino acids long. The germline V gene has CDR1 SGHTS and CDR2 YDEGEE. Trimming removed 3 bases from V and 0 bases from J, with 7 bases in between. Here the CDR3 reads CASSSSSSYNEQFF. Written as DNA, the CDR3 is TGTGCCAGCAGCTCCAGTAGCTCCTACAATGAGCAGTTCTTC.

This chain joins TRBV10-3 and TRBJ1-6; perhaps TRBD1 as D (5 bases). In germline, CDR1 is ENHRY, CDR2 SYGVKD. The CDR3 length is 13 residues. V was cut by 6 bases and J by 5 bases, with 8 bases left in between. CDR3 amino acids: CAISGTHNSPLHF. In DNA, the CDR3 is TGTGCCATCAGCGGGACGCATAATTCACCCCTCCACTTT.

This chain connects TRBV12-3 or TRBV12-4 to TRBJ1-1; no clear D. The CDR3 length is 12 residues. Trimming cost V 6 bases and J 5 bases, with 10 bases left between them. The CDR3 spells CASRARITEAFF. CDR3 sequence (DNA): TGTGCCAGCAGGGCAAGGATTACTGAAGCTTTCTTT.

The CDR3 loop reads CASSLNLRGNTQYF. CDR3 DNA sequence: TGTGCCAGCAGTTTAAATCTCAGGGGAAATACGCAGTATTTT. This chain connects TRBV27 to TRBJ2-3, with D possibly matching TRBD1 (6 bases). The CDR3 runs 14 residues. Trimming stripped 2 bases from V and 7 bases from J, with 13 bases between. CDR1 is MNHEY and CDR2 is SMNVEV in the germline V gene (reference sequence).

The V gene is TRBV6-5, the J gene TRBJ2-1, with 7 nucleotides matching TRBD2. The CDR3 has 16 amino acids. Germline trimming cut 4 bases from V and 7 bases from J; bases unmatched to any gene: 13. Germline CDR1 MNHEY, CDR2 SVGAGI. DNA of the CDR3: TGTGCCAGCAGTTCACCGGGAGGTAGCACGGGTAATGAGCAGTTCTTC. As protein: CASSSPGGSTGNEQFF.

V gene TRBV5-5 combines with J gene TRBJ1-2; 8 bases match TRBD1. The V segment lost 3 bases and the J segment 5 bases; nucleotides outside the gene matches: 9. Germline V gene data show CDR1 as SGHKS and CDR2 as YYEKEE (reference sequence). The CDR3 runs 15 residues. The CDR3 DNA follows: TGTGCCAGCAGCTCGGGGGACAGGAGGGATTATGGCTACACCTTC. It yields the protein CASSSGDRRDYGYTF.

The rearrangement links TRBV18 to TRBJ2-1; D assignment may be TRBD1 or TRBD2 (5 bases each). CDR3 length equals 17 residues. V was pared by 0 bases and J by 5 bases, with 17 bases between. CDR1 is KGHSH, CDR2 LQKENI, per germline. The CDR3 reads CASSPPGLGGEHNEQFF. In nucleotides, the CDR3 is TGTGCCAGCTCACCACCGGGTCTTGGGGGAGAACACAATGAGCAGTTCTTC.

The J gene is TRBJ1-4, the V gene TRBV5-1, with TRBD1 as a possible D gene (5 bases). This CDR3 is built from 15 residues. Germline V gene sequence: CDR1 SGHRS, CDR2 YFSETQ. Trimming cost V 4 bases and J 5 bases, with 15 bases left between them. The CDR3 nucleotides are TGCGCCAGCAGCAACCGGGACCTACTAAATGAAAAACTGTTTTTT. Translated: CASSNRDLLNEKLFF.

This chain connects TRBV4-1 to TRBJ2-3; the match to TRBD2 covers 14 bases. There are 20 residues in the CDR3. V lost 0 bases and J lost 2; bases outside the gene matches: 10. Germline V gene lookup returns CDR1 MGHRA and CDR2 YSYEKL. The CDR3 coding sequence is TGCGCCAGCAGCCAAGATTCGGGACTAGCGGGGGCTATTGACACAGATACGCAGTATTTT. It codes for CASSQDSGLAGAIDTDTQYF.

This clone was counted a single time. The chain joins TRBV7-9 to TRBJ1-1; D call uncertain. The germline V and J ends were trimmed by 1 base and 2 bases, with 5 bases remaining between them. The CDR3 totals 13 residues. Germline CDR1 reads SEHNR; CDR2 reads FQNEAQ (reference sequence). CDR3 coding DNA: TGTGCCAGCAGCTTAGTGGTAAACACTGAAGCTTTCTTT. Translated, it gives CASSLVVNTEAFF.

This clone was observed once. CDR3 amino acids: CATSGRWDGSRELFF. The CDR3 bases are TGTGCCACCAGCGGGAGGTGGGACGGGAGCCGGGAGCTGTTTTTT. The V call is TRBV15, the J call TRBJ2-2; tentative D call: TRBD2 (6 bases). Trimming took off 5 bases at V and 9 bases at J, with 19 bases between the two ends. Per germline, CDR1 LNHNV and CDR2 YYDKDF (reference sequence). The CDR3 sequence is 15 residues long.